This T cell receptor beta chain was sequenced for a study of cytomegalovirus exposure and HLA in healthy donors. Deletions cut 7 bases from V and 3 bases from J, with 14 bases between. From germline, CDR1 is SGHDT and CDR2 YYEEEE. CDR3 length equals 14 residues. Study-level findings and limits: Productive rates of about 87% or about 30% were seen for most TCR beta V segments in an earlier analysis. Another analysis was done later, and it associated 16,951 TCR beta sequences with HLA alleles at 0.05 false discovery rate. Exclusion applied to some V segments, including TRBV6-2 and TRBV6-3, as they were indistinguishable.

In the PCR, 60 Vbeta and 13 Jbeta primers were used. Using immunoSEQ multiplex PCR, the repertoire was profiled, and TCRdb retains in-frame clones only, with some absent. This table holds 150,000 to 200,000 clones, around 79% found once. In regard to this clone: Antigen unknown.

The receptor's source is a woman in her forties or fifties in good health and CMV-seronegative. The rearrangement joins TRBV5-6 to TRBJ2-1; no definite D call. Sequencing input: PBMCs. The chain's CDR3 is CASSRWRNYNEQFF. DNA for the CDR3: TGTGCCAGCTCACGGTGGCGGAACTACAATGAGCAGTTCTTC. The whole variable domain, remainder taken from reference TRBV5-6 and TRBJ2-1, is DAGVTQSPTHLIKTRGQQVTLRCSPKSGHDTVSWYQQALGQGPQFIFQYYEEEERQRGNFPDRFSGHQFPNYSSELNVNALLLGDSALYLCASSRWRNYNEQFFGPGTRLTVL.